The entry below describes one T cell receptor (beta chain). This sample was taken from a study of T cells in Graves' hyperthyroidism and ophthalmopathy. Amplification of TCR beta CDR3 regions used RNA as the template. The HTBI primer set served for first-round RT-PCR of the TCR CDR3. Via MiXCR, TCRdb re-called the multiplex PCR reads, giving one row per CDR3 protein. Among about 340,000 distinct CDR3 sequences listed, around 20% were seen once. Lactation, pregnancy, other autoimmune disease or uncontrolled infection excluded patients. The CDR3 runs to 14 residues. V gave up 7 bases and J gave up 1 base, with 12 bases separating them. From germline, CDR1 is WSHSY and CDR2 SAAADI.

The receptor was isolated from a woman in her fifties or sixties with Graves' hyperthyroidism. Sequencing was carried out using blood. The rearrangement links TRBV10-2 to TRBJ2-3, with D perhaps TRBD1 or TRBD2 (5 bases each). As DNA, the CDR3 is TGCGCCAGCAAGGGGACCGGGGGCACAGATACGCAGTATTTT. Translated: CASKGTGGTDTQYF.